Listed below are T cell receptor beta chains from one sample, sequenced in a study of cytomegalovirus exposure and HLA in healthy donors. Method: immunoSEQ multiplex PCR; TCRdb's copy keeps in-frame clones and lacks some. The table records over 120,000 clones, more than 80% of them present only once. The sequencing input was PBMCs. All receptors come from a young woman in good health and CMV-seropositive. The CDR3 runs from the conserved cysteine through the conserved F or W. The D gene is left open where the match is weak. Size is omitted from some rows. Given values are once, few, many or a class for expanded clones.

v_call	clone_size	j_call	d_call	cdr3_length	cdr3_nt	cdr3_aa
TRBV5-1	-	TRBJ2-1	TRBD1	17	TGCGCCAGCAGCTTTGGGCCCCCGGGACAGGGCTACAATGAGCAGTTCTTC	CASSFGPPGQGYNEQFF
TRBV5-8	-	TRBJ2-7	TRBD2	17	TGTGCCAGCAGCTGGGGACCCGGGGGGGCTGGTCGGGACGAGCAGTACTTC	CASSWGPGGAGRDEQYF
TRBV11-2	-	TRBJ2-1	TRBD2	17	TGTGCCAGCAGCCCTCTAGCTCGAGAGCGGGGGAACTATGAGCAGTTCTTC	CASSPLARERGNYEQFF
TRBV5-1	-	TRBJ1-2	TRBD1	14	TGCGCCAGCAGGACCACGGACAGGGGGGATGGCTACACCTTC	CASRTTDRGDGYTF
TRBV11-2	-	TRBJ2-7	TRBD1	15	TGTGCCAGCAGCTTTACAGGGGCCGCTTCCTACGAGCAGTACTTC	CASSFTGAASYEQYF
TRBV28	once	TRBJ2-7	-	12	TGTGCCAGCACCACTATCGGGAACGAGCAGTACTTC	CASTTIGNEQYF
TRBV29-1	once	TRBJ2-2	TRBD2	17	TGCAGCGCGGCCGGGACTAGCGGGACATCGAACACCGGGGAGCTGTTTTTT	CSAAGTSGTSNTGELFF
TRBV27	few	TRBJ1-2	TRBD1	14	TGTGCCAGCAGCCGGGGACAGCACACCTATGGCTACACCTTC	CASSRGQHTYGYTF
TRBV28	-	TRBJ1-1	-	12	TGTGCCAGCAGTTTTCATTTGCAGGCAGCTTTCTTT	CASSFHLQAAFF
TRBV4-1	-	TRBJ1-5	-	17	TGCGCCAGCAGCCAAACCCCAACAGGGCTTAGCAATCAGCCCCAGCATTTT	CASSQTPTGLSNQPQHF
TRBV9	few	TRBJ2-7	-	13	TGTGCCAGCAGCGTCGGCGCGGGCTACGAGCAGTACTTC	CASSVGAGYEQYF
TRBV19	-	TRBJ1-1	TRBD1	14	TGTGCCAGTAGTAGGGTCGACAGGGAGACTGAAGCTTTCTTT	CASSRVDRETEAFF
TRBV18	-	TRBJ2-7	TRBD2	15	TGTGCCAGCTCATCCGGGACTAGCGGACCCTACGAGCAGTACTTC	CASSSGTSGPYEQYF
TRBV5-3	-	TRBJ2-5	-	18	TGTGCCAGAAGCTCTACCGCCCCCCCAGGGGCCTACGAAGAGACCCAGTACTTC	CARSSTAPPGAYEETQYF
TRBV5-1	-	TRBJ2-6	TRBD1	17	TGCGCCAGCAGCCTGGAGCCCCAGGGGGCGGGGGCCAACGTCCTGACTTTC	CASSLEPQGAGANVLTF
TRBV7-6	-	TRBJ2-3	-	13	TGTGCCAGCAGCTTCGTACTAGGAGATACGCAGTATTTT	CASSFVLGDTQYF
TRBV15	-	TRBJ1-2	-	16	TGTGCCACCAGCGCCCACCTGGGGGGGCAGGCGTTTGGCTACACCTTC	CATSAHLGGQAFGYTF
TRBV5-1	-	TRBJ2-7	-	13	TGCGCCAGCAGCTTGGTGAGCTCCTACGAGCAGTACTTC	CASSLVSSYEQYF
TRBV5-1	few	TRBJ2-5	-	11	TGCGCCAGCAGCAGAGAAGAGACCCAGTACTTC	CASSREETQYF
TRBV5-4	-	TRBJ1-2	TRBD1	17	TGTGCCAGCAGCTTCGGGACAGGAGTCCTCTCTAACTATGGCTACACCTTC	CASSFGTGVLSNYGYTF
TRBV7-2	-	TRBJ1-2	-	14	TGTGCCAGCAGCTTTGGGAGGCGTAACTATGGCTACACCTTC	CASSFGRRNYGYTF
TRBV11-3	-	TRBJ2-5	-	15	TGTGCCAGCAGCTTAGGGCGGGGCTACCAAGAGACCCAGTACTTC	CASSLGRGYQETQYF
TRBV6-6	-	TRBJ2-7	-	16	TGTGCCAGCAGGACGATAGGCAGGCCGAGCTCCTACGAGCAGTACTTC	CASRTIGRPSSYEQYF
TRBV19	-	TRBJ1-2	-	16	TGTGCCAGTAGTAGAAACAGGTTCCCAATAAACTATGGCTACACCTTC	CASSRNRFPINYGYTF
TRBV9	-	TRBJ2-1	TRBD2	17	TGTGCCAGCAGCCCCCTTAGCGGGGGGGTCTCCTACAATGAGCAGTTCTTC	CASSPLSGGVSYNEQFF
TRBV28	-	TRBJ2-7	TRBD1	15	TGTGCCAGCAGTTTATCCTCCTTGGACAGGTACGAGCAGTACTTC	CASSLSSLDRYEQYF
TRBV6-5	-	TRBJ1-1	TRBD1	14	TGTGCCAGCAGTCGACAGGGGAGGGACACTGAAGCTTTCTTT	CASSRQGRDTEAFF
TRBV28	-	TRBJ1-1	-	13	TGTGCCAGCAGTGTACAGGGTCGTCCTGAAGCTTTCTTT	CASSVQGRPEAFF
TRBV6-6	-	TRBJ1-1	-	14	TGTGCCAGCAGTTACTCGACGCGGGACACTGAAGCTTTCTTT	CASSYSTRDTEAFF
TRBV5-4	few	TRBJ2-2	-	15	TGTGCCAGCAGCTTGGACAGGACGAACACCGGGGAGCTGTTTTTT	CASSLDRTNTGELFF
TRBV28	-	TRBJ2-3	-	14	TGTGCCAGCAACGGGGGGCGGGTTACAGATACGCAGTATTTT	CASNGGRVTDTQYF
TRBV4-1	-	TRBJ2-7	TRBD1	16	TGCGCCAGCAGCCAAGACCGGACAGGGGTCACCTACGAGCAGTACTTC	CASSQDRTGVTYEQYF
TRBV28	-	TRBJ2-3	TRBD2	14	TGTGCCAGCAGATCCGGGACTAGCGGGTACGCGCAGTATTTT	CASRSGTSGYAQYF
TRBV4-1	once	TRBJ1-1	-	15	TGCGCCAGCAGCCAAGTTTGGGGGCGATTCCCTGAAGCTTTCTTT	CASSQVWGRFPEAFF
TRBV10-3	-	TRBJ1-1	-	13	TGTGCCATCAGTGAGGCGTTAAAGACTGAAGCTTTCTTT	CAISEALKTEAFF
TRBV7-2	-	TRBJ1-3	-	14	TGTGCCAGCAGCTCAGACTTCTCTGGAAACACCATATATTTT	CASSSDFSGNTIYF
TRBV6-5	-	TRBJ2-3	-	15	TGTGCCAGCAGTCAATCAGGGTACGCGGCAGATACGCAGTATTTT	CASSQSGYAADTQYF
TRBV6-1	-	TRBJ1-2	TRBD1	14	TGTGCCAGCGTAACCGGGACAGGAATCTCTGGCTACACCTTC	CASVTGTGISGYTF
TRBV7-9	once	TRBJ1-2	-	13	TGTGCCAGCAGCTTAGTACGGGATCGAGGCTACACCTTC	CASSLVRDRGYTF
TRBV2	-	TRBJ1-2	TRBD1	11	TGTGCCAGCAGACCGGGACAGGACTACACCTTC	CASRPGQDYTF
TRBV5-1	-	TRBJ2-3	TRBD2	17	TGCGCCAGCAGCGAAGGACTAGCGGGCGACTTGGGGAATACGCAGTATTTT	CASSEGLAGDLGNTQYF
TRBV28	few	TRBJ2-7	TRBD1	12	TGTGCCAGCTTGACACCGGGACAGGGGGCGTTCTTC	CASLTPGQGAFF
TRBV19	-	TRBJ2-1	TRBD2	15	TGTGCCAGTAGTATAGTTGGTAGCGGGAGAAGGGAGCAGTTCTTC	CASSIVGSGRREQFF
TRBV19	-	TRBJ1-1	TRBD1	14	TGTGCCAGTAGTTGGGACAGGGGGCCTACTGAAGCTTTCTTT	CASSWDRGPTEAFF
TRBV5-1	few	TRBJ1-2	TRBD1	12	TGCGCCAGCAGCCCTGACAGGGTTGGCTACACCTTC	CASSPDRVGYTF
TRBV28	-	TRBJ1-4	-	14	TGTGCCGAGGGAAGTGGGAGGGCTAATGAAAAACTGTTTTTT	CAEGSGRANEKLFF
TRBV7-9	-	TRBJ1-2	-	13	TGTGCCAGCAGCCCCCCTGGCATCTATGGCTACACCTTC	CASSPPGIYGYTF
TRBV5-1	-	TRBJ1-2	-	14	TGCGCCAGCAGCGGTAGGGCAGGGGTCTATGGCTACACCTTC	CASSGRAGVYGYTF
TRBV4-1	-	TRBJ2-1	-	16	TGCGCCAGTAGCCAAGGTAGCGGACCTCCGCACAATGAGCAGTTCTTC	CASSQGSGPPHNEQFF
TRBV15	-	TRBJ2-7	TRBD2	14	TGTGCCACCAGCACTCCGGGGAGGGCCTACGAGCAGTACTTC	CATSTPGRAYEQYF
TRBV28	-	TRBJ2-7	-	14	TGTGCCAGCAGCCAAATGACAGGAGCCCTCGAGCAGTACTTC	CASSQMTGALEQYF
TRBV28	once	TRBJ2-7	-	14	TGTGCCAGCAGTTTGCTCCGGGACACCCCCGAGCAGTACTTC	CASSLLRDTPEQYF
TRBV5-1	-	TRBJ2-5	-	13	TGCGCCAGCAGCCGGACATTAGAAGAGACCCAGTACTTC	CASSRTLEETQYF
TRBV5-1	once	TRBJ2-1	-	14	TGCGCCAGCAGCCCCATCCCCCCCAATAGTGAGCAGTTCTTC	CASSPIPPNSEQFF
TRBV6-4	-	TRBJ2-6	-	14	TGTGCCAGCAGTGAACTAGCTGGGGCCAACGTCCTGACTTTC	CASSELAGANVLTF